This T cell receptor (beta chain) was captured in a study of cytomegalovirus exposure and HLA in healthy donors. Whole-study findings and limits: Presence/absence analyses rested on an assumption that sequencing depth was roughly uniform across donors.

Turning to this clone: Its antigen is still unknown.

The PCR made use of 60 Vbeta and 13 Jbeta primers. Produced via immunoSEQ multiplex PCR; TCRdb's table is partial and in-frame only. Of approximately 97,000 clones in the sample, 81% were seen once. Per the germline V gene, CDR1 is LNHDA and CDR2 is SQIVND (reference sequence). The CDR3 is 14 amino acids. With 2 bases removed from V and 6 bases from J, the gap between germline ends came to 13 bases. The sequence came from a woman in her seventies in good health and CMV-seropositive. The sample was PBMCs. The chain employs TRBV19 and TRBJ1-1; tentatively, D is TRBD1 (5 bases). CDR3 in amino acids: CASSIRAGQAEAFF. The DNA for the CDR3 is TGTGCCAGTAGTATAAGGGCAGGGCAGGCTGAAGCTTTCTTT.